These 9 T cell receptor beta chains were all obtained from the same sample, sequenced in a study of cytomegalovirus exposure and HLA in healthy donors (dated by TCRdb to the late 2010s). Library prep was done by the immunoSEQ multiplex PCR assay. For the multiplex PCR, a mixture combining 60 forward primers for TCR Vbeta segments and 13 reverse primers for TCR Jbeta segments was used. TCRdb took this table from immuneACCESS and kept in-frame rearrangements with V and J called. Such tables lack part of the clones; where checked against another copy, unresolved V genes explain under half of the gap, and the rest is unexplained. Across this sample there are nearly 300,000 clones, with just over 85% seen only once. Clones ranked in the top ten supply 3.5% to 4.5% of the sample. The sequenced sample was PBMCs. The receptors here all came from a man between 35 and 55 years old in good health and CMV-seropositive.

This clone has more than one count but fewer than ten. The J gene is TRBJ1-5, the V gene TRBV4-3, with 8 bases lining up with TRBD1. CDR1 and CDR2 (germline): LGHNA, YSLEER. The V gene end was trimmed by 3 bases and the J gene end by 3 bases; junction bases not matched to a gene: 7. The CDR3 length is 16 residues. The DNA of the CDR3 is TGCGCCAGCAGCCAGGGGACAGGCCAATCCAATCAGCCCCAGCATTTT. Translating gives CASSQGTGQSNQPQHF.

The CDR3 sequence: CASSFYNNEQFF. In DNA form, the CDR3 reads TGTGCCAGCAGTTTCTATAACAATGAGCAGTTCTTC. This chain links TRBV2 with TRBJ2-1, with D hard to call. The CDR3 spans 12 residues. Trimming removed 5 bases at V and 5 bases at J, with 7 bases between. From germline, CDR1 is SNHLY and CDR2 FYNNEI.

The V gene is TRBV5-5, the J gene TRBJ2-7, with 10 bases identical to TRBD2. Germline trimming cut 0 bases from V and 4 bases from J; bases unmatched to any gene: 4. The CDR3 is 15 residues long. CDR1 and CDR2 from the germline V gene are SGHKS and YYEKEE (reference sequence). DNA for the CDR3: TGTGCCAGCAGCTTGGCGCTAGCGGGAGATTACGAGCAGTACTTC. This translates into CASSLALAGDYEQYF.

Only one count was recorded for this clone. This chain connects TRBV11-1 to TRBJ2-7; 9 nucleotides match TRBD2. CDR3 length: 16 amino acids. CDR1 is SGHAT and CDR2 is FQDESV in the germline V gene (reference sequence). The V and J ends lost 4 bases and 4 bases, in that order; junction bases with no gene match: 11. CDR3 region: CASSSQARLAAYEQYF. CDR3 nucleotides: TGTGCCAGCAGCTCCCAGGCCCGACTAGCGGCTTACGAGCAGTACTTC.

The gene calls are TRBV19 and TRBJ2-7; 11 bases are shared with TRBD2. The CDR3 totals 15 residues. CDR1 LNHDA and CDR2 SQIVND come from the germline V gene (reference sequence). V trimming: 4 bases; J trimming: 0 bases; junction bases outside the gene matches: 2. In DNA, the CDR3 is TGTGCCAGTAGTACAACTAGCGGGAGCTCCTACGAGCAGTACTTC. Encoded protein: CASSTTSGSSYEQYF.

In this sample, this clone turned up a few times. Other DNA sequences of this sample code for an identical CDR3. The CDR3 loop is CASSSGLAGAYEQYF. DNA for the CDR3: TGTGCCAGCAGTTCGGGACTAGCGGGAGCCTACGAGCAGTACTTC. The J gene is TRBJ2-7, the V gene TRBV27; 14 positions agree with TRBD2. The CDR3 is 15 residues long. The ends lost 4 bases at V and 2 bases at J; junction bases unmatched: 1. The V gene's germline CDR1 is MNHEY and CDR2 SMNVEV (reference sequence).

This rearrangement joins TRBV28 to TRBJ2-2; perhaps TRBD2 as D (6 bases). This CDR3 region has 13 residues. The V and J ends lost 7 bases and 6 bases respectively, with 12 bases between them. Germline values: CDR1 MDHEN, CDR2 SYDVKM. The DNA for the CDR3 is TGTGCCAGCACCCAGGGACTTCCCGGGGAGCTGTTTTTT. Protein sequence: CASTQGLPGELFF.

This clone was seen only once. The chain has TRBV7-2 and TRBJ2-5; a possible D gene is TRBD1 (5 bases). Matching the DNA end better, TRBJ2-7 makes the J call doubtful. This CDR3 spans 15 amino acids. CDR1 and CDR2 (germline): SGHTA, FQGNSA. The CDR3 coding sequence is TGTGCCAGCAGCTTAGGCACAGTGCTAGGGGTCGAGCAGTACTTC. Translation: CASSLGTVLGVEQYF.

The chain employs TRBV28 and TRBJ2-7, with D uncertain. CDR3 length: 14 amino acids. CDR1 and CDR2 from the germline V gene are MDHEN and SYDVKM. V was shortened by 6 bases and J by 2 bases, with 14 bases between the two germline ends. As DNA, the CDR3 is TGTGCCAGCAGACAGATGACCCCCCCCTACGAGCAGTACTTC. This translates into CASRQMTPPYEQYF.